These T cell receptor beta chains were read from a single sample in a study of blood T cell repertoires in COVID-19. Clones were read by immunoSEQ multiplex PCR, and TCRdb kept only the in-frame ones, dropping some. The sample consists of about 99,000 clones, more than 80% of them appearing once. The sample taken for sequencing was peripheral blood. The receptors were gathered from a man at least 80 years old with COVID-19, enrolled during active disease. CDR3s include the opening cysteine and the closing phenylalanine or tryptophan. A D gene is named only where the DNA matches it firmly. Size is stated for part of the rows, as once, few or many counts, or as a class when the clone is expanded.

V gene,J gene,clone size,D gene,CDR3 DNA,CDR3 protein
TRBV7-9,TRBJ1-2,NA,TRBD1,TGTGCCAGCAGCTTAGCGCAGGGGGCGGGTGGCTACACCTTC,CASSLAQGAGGYTF
TRBV30,TRBJ1-5,NA,NA,TGTGCCTGGAGTACCTCAGGGTGGGGTCAGCCCCAGCATTTT,CAWSTSGWGQPQHF
TRBV11-2,TRBJ2-7,many,TRBD2,TGTGCCAGCAGCCCCCGGGCTAGCGGTTCCTCCTACGAGCAGTACTTC,CASSPRASGSSYEQYF
TRBV7-2,TRBJ1-3,NA,NA,TGTGCCAGCAGCAGAGAGGTCTCTGGAAACACCATATATTTT,CASSREVSGNTIYF
TRBV9,TRBJ1-5,NA,NA,TGTGCCAGCGCCCGGGGGGGCAGAGGCGACCAGCCCCAGCATTTT,CASARGGRGDQPQHF
TRBV25-1,TRBJ1-5,NA,TRBD1,TGTGCCAGCAGTGAGACAGGGGCCGTTCAGCCCCAGCATTTT,CASSETGAVQPQHF
TRBV7-2,TRBJ1-4,NA,TRBD1,TGTGCCAGCAGCTTACAGGGGACAGCAACTAATGAAAAACTGTTTTTT,CASSLQGTATNEKLFF
TRBV18,TRBJ1-3,once,NA,TGTGCCAGCTCATCAGAATTGAGGGGAAACACCATATATTTT,CASSSELRGNTIYF
TRBV24-1,TRBJ2-5,NA,NA,TGTGCCACCAGTGACGGGGTGGCCCAAGAGACCCAGTACTTC,CATSDGVAQETQYF
TRBV14,TRBJ2-3,NA,NA,TGTGCCAGCAGCGAGCTATCACTAAGCACAGATACGCAGTATTTT,CASSELSLSTDTQYF
TRBV19,TRBJ2-3,NA,TRBD1,TGTGCCAGTAGTATGGGACAGGCTACAGATACGCAGTATTTT,CASSMGQATDTQYF
TRBV6-5,TRBJ1-5,NA,NA,TGTGCCAGCAGTTACGGGGGCGTTGGCAATCAGCCCCAGCATTTT,CASSYGGVGNQPQHF
TRBV3-1/TRBV3-2,TRBJ1-1,NA,NA,TGTGCCAGCAGCCAAGAGGACAGGAACACTGAAGCTTTCTTT,CASSQEDRNTEAFF
TRBV5-1,TRBJ1-1,NA,NA,TGCGCCAGCAGCCCCATATTTAGGAACACTGAAGCTTTCTTT,CASSPIFRNTEAFF
TRBV7-8,TRBJ1-5,NA,NA,TGTGCCAGCAGCTTGCTCGATCCCGGGGGGAATCAGCCCCAGCATTTT,CASSLLDPGGNQPQHF
TRBV6-1,TRBJ2-1,NA,NA,TGTGCCAGCAGTGAAGTATGGACAGAACCCAATGAGCAGTTCTTC,CASSEVWTEPNEQFF
TRBV3-1/TRBV3-2,TRBJ1-5,NA,NA,TGTGCCAGCAGCCAAGGGAGGTCCAATCAGCCCCAGCATTTT,CASSQGRSNQPQHF
TRBV4-1,TRBJ1-3,few,NA,TGCGCCAGCAGCCAAGTATCCCGTGGAGGCGCCTCTGGAAACACCATATATTTT,CASSQVSRGGASGNTIYF
TRBV10-3,TRBJ1-5,NA,TRBD1,TGTGCCATCAGTCCCGGGACAGGGGGGAGAAGCAATCAGCCCCAGCATTTT,CAISPGTGGRSNQPQHF
TRBV7-9,TRBJ2-7,NA,TRBD1,TGTGCCAGCAGCTTAGCCGTCGGGACAGGGGTTTACGAGCAGTACTTC,CASSLAVGTGVYEQYF
TRBV7-9,TRBJ1-4,NA,TRBD1,TGTGCCATCGGGACAGGGGGCCCGGAAAAACTGTTTTTT,CAIGTGGPEKLFF
TRBV21-1,TRBJ2-5,NA,NA,TGTGCCAGCAGCACACAGCCGTTGTTGGAGACAGGGGAAAAGGAGACCCAGTACTTC,CASSTQPLLETGEKETQYF
TRBV4-1,TRBJ2-3,NA,NA,TGCGCCAAACCCTCAGGGATCAGCACAGATACGCAGTATTTT,CAKPSGISTDTQYF
TRBV6-5,TRBJ2-2,NA,NA,TGTGCCAGCAGAATACAGGTCAACACCGGGGAGCTGTTTTTT,CASRIQVNTGELFF
TRBV9,TRBJ1-6,NA,NA,TGTGCCAGCAGCGTAGACATCATTGATTCACCCCTCCACTTT,CASSVDIIDSPLHF
TRBV6-5,TRBJ1-6,NA,NA,TGTGCCAGCAACAACAGACGAGATTCACCCCTCCACTTT,CASNNRRDSPLHF
TRBV5-5,TRBJ1-6,NA,NA,TGTGCCAGCAGCTTGGCCGGACAGTTTAATTCACCCCTCCACTTT,CASSLAGQFNSPLHF